This T cell receptor beta chain was observed in a study of tumor-infiltrating lymphocytes in localized non-small cell lung cancer. Study background: Resected tumor was paired with non-adjacent uninvolved lung from the same patient. Overall study findings and caveats: No link was found between tumor T-cell fraction and recurrence-free survival.

Clones were read by immunoSEQ multiplex PCR, and TCRdb kept only the in-frame ones, dropping some. The sample lists about 16,000 clones, around 75% seen once, with approximately 9% in the top ten. Notes on this clone: What it binds is unknown.

Source material: lung tumor tissue. The receptor comes from a human donor with non-small cell lung cancer.

The chain's CDR3 is CASSLVGQMNSPLHF. In DNA form, the CDR3 reads TGTGCCAGCAGCTTAGTTGGACAGATGAATTCACCCCTCCACTTT. The V call is TRBV11-2, the J call TRBJ1-6; D may be TRBD1 (6 bases). The CDR3 has 15 amino acids. Trimming took 1 base from V and 7 from J, leaving 11 bases between them. Germline CDR1 is SGHAT and CDR2 is FQNNGV. Variable domain in full (rest from reference TRBV11-2 and TRBJ1-6): EAGVAQSPRYKIIEKRQSVAFWCNPISGHATLYWYQQILGQGPKLLIQFQNNGVVDDSQLPKDRFSAERLKGVDSTLKIQPAKLEDSAVYLCASSLVGQMNSPLHFGNGTRLTVT.